This TCR beta chain was obtained from a study of vaccination effects on CD4 cells after COVID-19. Study-wide background: Sampling occurred a median 72 days post second dose, range 14 to 241.

Before sequencing took place, the ViraFEST assay used viral peptide pools to expand antigen-specific CD4+ T cells. Researchers isolated CD4+ T cells once approximately ten days of culture had elapsed. It was two doses of either the BNT162b2 or mRNA-1273 vaccine that participants received. Vaccine recipients lacked prior SARS-CoV-2 infection and had negative nucleocapsid antibodies. Half the medium was swapped for IL-2 medium on days 3 and 7. The germline V gene has CDR1 LGHDT and CDR2 YNNKEL (reference sequence). The CDR3 covers 16 residues. V lost 1 base and J lost 9; bases outside the gene matches: 8. Overall study results and limits: Early post-infection timepoints were absent, and convalescent patients were few.

In its sample, this clone was seen a few times. Its antigen remains unknown. Profiled with immunoSEQ multiplex PCR; TCRdb holds only in-frame clones, not every one. The sample holds about 72,000 clones; approximately 81% are singletons and the top ten take approximately 1.2%. This sequence was found in a human donor who received a COVID-19 vaccine. V is TRBV3-1 (or the pseudogene TRBV3-2) and J is TRBJ2-1; 11 positions agree with TRBD2. The specimen was CD4+ T cells from PBMCs cultured with HCoV-229E spike peptides, collected after COVID-19 vaccination. The CDR3 spells CASSQGASGGIGEQFF. CDR3 nucleotides: TGTGCCAGCAGCCAAGGAGCTAGCGGGGGGATCGGTGAGCAGTTCTTC.